This T cell receptor beta chain was captured in a study of post-analysis software for immune sequencing data. Study-level results: Normalized Chao1 diversity was significantly reduced in patients versus controls. Under the F measure, samples that were prepared in one batch clustered strongly together. Controls showed lower frequencies than patients for a handful of TRBV segments, and TRBV5-6, TRBV5-1 and TRBV20-1 were among these.

Included in the TCR beta cDNA libraries were unique molecular identifiers. The source material, roughly 0.85 to 10 million T cells, gave rise to roughly 500,000 cDNA molecules. Using its own MiXCR run on the PCR reads, TCRdb lists one record per CDR3 protein. The repertoire consists of 380,000 or so distinct CDR3 sequences, with roughly 35% occurring once and the leading ten covering roughly 13%. About this clonotype itself: Its antigen is unknown.

Trimming left V 3 bases short and J 5 bases short, with 11 bases between. The CDR3 has 13 residues. Germline lookup yields CDR1 SQVTM and CDR2 ANQGSEA. The sample comprised blood. V and J are TRBV29-1 and TRBJ2-1, with D tentatively TRBD1 (5 bases). The clonotype was recovered from a girl aged 10-17 years with multiple sclerosis. For the CDR3, the DNA is TGCAGCGTTGACAGGGTATCCCACAATGAGCAGTTCTTC. This codes for CSVDRVSHNEQFF.